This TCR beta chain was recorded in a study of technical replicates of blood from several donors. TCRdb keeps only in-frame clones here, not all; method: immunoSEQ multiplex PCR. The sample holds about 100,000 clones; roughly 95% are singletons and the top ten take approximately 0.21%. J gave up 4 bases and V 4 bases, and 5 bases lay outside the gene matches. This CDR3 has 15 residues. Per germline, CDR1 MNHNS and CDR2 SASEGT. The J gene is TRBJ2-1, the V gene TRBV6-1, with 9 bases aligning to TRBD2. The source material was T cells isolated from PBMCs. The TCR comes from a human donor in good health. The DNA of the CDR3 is TGTGCCAGCAGTGGGATAGCGGGAGCTTACAATGAGCAGTTCTTC. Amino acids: CASSGIAGAYNEQFF.